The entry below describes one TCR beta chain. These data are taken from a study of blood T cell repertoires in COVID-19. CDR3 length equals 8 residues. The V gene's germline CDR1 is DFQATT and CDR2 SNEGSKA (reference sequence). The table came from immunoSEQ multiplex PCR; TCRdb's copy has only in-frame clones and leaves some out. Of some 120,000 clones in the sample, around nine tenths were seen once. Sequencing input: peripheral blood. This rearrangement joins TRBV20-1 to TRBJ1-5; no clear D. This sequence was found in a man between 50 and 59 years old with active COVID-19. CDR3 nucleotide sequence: TGCAGGTTACAGCCCCAGCATTTT. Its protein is CRLQPQHF.